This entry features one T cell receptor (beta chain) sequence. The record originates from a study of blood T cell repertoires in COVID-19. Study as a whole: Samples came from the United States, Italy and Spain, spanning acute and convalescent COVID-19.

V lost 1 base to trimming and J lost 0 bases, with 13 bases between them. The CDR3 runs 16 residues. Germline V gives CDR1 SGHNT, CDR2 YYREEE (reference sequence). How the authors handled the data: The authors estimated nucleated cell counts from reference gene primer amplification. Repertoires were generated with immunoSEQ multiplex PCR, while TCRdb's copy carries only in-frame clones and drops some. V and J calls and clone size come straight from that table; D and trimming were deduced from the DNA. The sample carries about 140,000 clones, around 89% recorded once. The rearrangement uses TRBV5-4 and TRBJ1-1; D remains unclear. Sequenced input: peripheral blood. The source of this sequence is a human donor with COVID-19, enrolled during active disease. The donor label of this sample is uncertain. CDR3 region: CASSLYRVTMNTEAFF. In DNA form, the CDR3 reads TGTGCCAGCAGCTTGTACCGGGTTACCATGAACACTGAAGCTTTCTTT.